The clone carrying this T cell receptor (beta chain) was observed once. The V end was cut by 3 bases, the J end by 5 bases, with 14 bases between. CDR3 size: 14 residues. Per the germline V gene, CDR1 is WNHNN and CDR2 is SYGVQD (reference sequence). This entry comes from a study of blood T cell repertoires in COVID-19. About the research overall: Sites across the United States, Italy and Spain contributed samples from acute and convalescent COVID-19.

Authors' analysis steps: Nucleated cell counts were estimated from reference gene primer amplification. Profiled with immunoSEQ multiplex PCR; TCRdb holds only in-frame clones, not every one. The V and J calls and clone size come from that table; D and trimming were worked out from the DNA. The sample consists of just over 300,000 clones, 86% of them appearing once. The chain links TRBV10-1 to TRBJ2-7; TRBD1 is a possible D gene (7 bases). Source material: PBMCs or T cells enriched from blood (not recorded which). This receptor was taken from a man aged 25 to 40 who had recovered from COVID-19. CDR3: CASSDSEGANEQYF. As DNA, the CDR3 is TGCGCCAGCAGTGACTCGGAGGGGGCCAACGAGCAGTACTTC.